Listed below are T cell receptor beta chains from one sample, sequenced in a study of T cell responses to AZD1222 COVID-19 vaccine. Sequencing was performed with immunoSEQ multiplex PCR; in TCRdb, only in-frame clones are kept and a portion is missing. The sample lists around 120,000 clones, around 89% seen once, with more than 9.5% in the top ten. The sample here was peripheral blood, taken on day 0 of MenACWY control vaccination. The receptors derive from an adult in good health. Each CDR3 is given without its conserved first and last residue. Expanded clones get a size class; other rows say once, few or many, or leave the size out.

>13|TRBV6-1|few
ASSETSGSYNEQF
>12|TRBV10-1|once
ASSLARAPYEQY
>12|TRBV15|-
ATSILGAADTQY
>12|TRBV19|few
ASSISRTGYEQY
>10|TRBV2|-
ASRTDSYEQY
>13|TRBV10-3|-
AITSGRGTYYEQY
>12|TRBV4-1|-
ASSQGTANSPLH
>12|TRBV9|-
ASSAEDMLYGYT
>14|TRBV5-1|-
ASSPQAGGLVYEQF
>12|TRBV5-3|-
ARSRDRGPTEAF
>11|TRBV29-1|-
SVGQSRDYGYT
>12|TRBV6-5|-
ASKPTGGAGELF
>14|TRBV2|-
ASSAGIKPGYTEAF
>13|TRBV6-1|-
ASSSTGLAVFEQY
>11|TRBV28|-
ASSLVGGDTQY
>12|TRBV13|-
ASSLDRRGETQY
>11|TRBV12-3/TRBV12-4|-
ASSTGQLYEQY
>11|TRBV24-1|-
ATSDYLYNEQF
>14|TRBV19|-
ASSIDVGYSYNEQF
>13|TRBV6-5|-
ASSRTGGSTDTQY
>13|TRBV27|-
ASSLTAWGTDTQY
>12|TRBV10-3|-
AIRGTGQTYEQY
>15|TRBV11-3|-
ASSLDPTSQNTGELF
>11|TRBV5-1|-
ASSLIQGYGYT
>14|TRBV6-5|-
ASSYGDFPSQETQY
>12|TRBV7-2|-
ASSLGWFTDTQY
>13|TRBV2|-
ASSVSPGRGNTIY
>11|TRBV11-3|-
ASSTSGQETQY
>12|TRBV27|once
ASSRLKGNEKLF
>11|TRBV25-1|-
ASSEGSNYGYT
>14|TRBV30|-
AWSVKTSPNNNEQF
>13|TRBV6-5|-
ASSYLAGSNYGYT
>11|TRBV6-5|-
ASWAGVVDTQY
>11|TRBV28|-
ASRDASSYEQY
>13|TRBV9|-
ASSIRTSGTDTQY
>14|TRBV18|-
ASSPRLAGVVGELF
>12|TRBV27|-
ASSSGTGLSGYT
>12|TRBV7-9|-
ASSLEGLAYEQY
>17|TRBV7-6|-
ASSLLASGPGLHSYEQY
>14|TRBV19|-
ASSTLGTSQFIEQF